The rows below give T cell receptor beta chains drawn from one sample of a study of beta chain features in type 1 diabetes. Here immunoSEQ multiplex PCR was the method, and the copy in TCRdb shows in-frame clones only, minus some. This repertoire shows 15,000 to 18,000 clones, approximately 45% found once; its top ten account for 0.4% to 0.6%. Sequencing input: stem cell memory CD4+ T cells from blood. All receptors come from a woman aged 40 to 55 in good health. Each CDR3 is given with its conserved first and last residue. D genes are given only for firm matches.

j_gene | v_gene | d_gene | len | CDR3aa
TRBJ2-1 | TRBV5-8 | - | 17 | CASSLLVSSSSYNEQFF
TRBJ2-5 | TRBV10-3 | - | 14 | CAISTAQAQETQYF
TRBJ1-2 | TRBV5-6 | - | 14 | CASSSIRAGYGYTF
TRBJ1-1 | TRBV7-2 | TRBD1 | 14 | CASSLVGGGSEAFF
TRBJ2-3 | TRBV7-2 | - | 16 | CASSLGAGRWTDTQYF
TRBJ2-5 | TRBV27 | TRBD1 | 15 | CASSGSGQGLGTQYF
TRBJ2-1 | TRBV7-9 | TRBD1 | 16 | CASSFIKTGALDEQFF
TRBJ1-5 | TRBV21-1 | - | 15 | CASSPDRVSNQPQHF
TRBJ2-5 | TRBV5-1 | - | 14 | CASSLGGPDGTQYF
TRBJ1-6 | TRBV18 | TRBD1 | 18 | CASSRKGGTGAVNSPLHF